This T cell receptor beta chain was sequenced in a study of T cells in Graves' hyperthyroidism and ophthalmopathy. CDR3 length equals 14 residues. Trimming took off 2 bases at V and 4 bases at J, with 11 bases between the two ends. Germline V gene sequence: CDR1 MNHNS, CDR2 SASEGT. Lactation, pregnancy, other autoimmune disease or uncontrolled infection excluded patients. PBMCs were collected from an approximately 10 ml volume of fresh peripheral blood. From RNA transcripts, TCR beta CDR3 regions were amplified. HTBI primers were the set used in a first-round RT-PCR of the TCR CDR3. TCRdb reanalysed the multiplex PCR reads using MiXCR and keeps one entry per CDR3 protein. The top ten hold roughly 7% of the sample, which has about 600,000 distinct CDR3 sequences, 13% to 15% seen once.

This TCR was recovered from a woman between 18 and 29 years old with Graves' ophthalmopathy. V usage is TRBV6-1 and J usage is TRBJ1-2, with D possibly TRBD1 on 5 matching bases. The specimen was blood. The CDR3 here is CASSEYRGPYGYTF. CDR3 nucleotide sequence: TGTGCCAGCAGTGAATACCGGGGCCCCTATGGCTACACCTTC.